This TCR beta chain comes out of a study of blood T cell repertoires in COVID-19. Study summary: There were acute and convalescent COVID-19 samples, and they came from the United States, Italy and Spain. T cells, B-cell-depleted T cells, or PBMCs supplied cDNA or gDNA.

Germline CDR1 reads ENHRY; CDR2 reads SYGVKD. V lost 10 bases and J 0 bases, leaving 9 bases between the germline ends. This CDR3 contains 12 residues. This table comes from immunoSEQ multiplex PCR, and its TCRdb copy is limited to in-frame clones, with some not included. The table includes about 110,000 clones, 83% detected once. This TCR was recovered from a woman aged 60-75 years with acute or convalescent COVID-19. The rearrangement links TRBV10-3 to TRBJ1-1; D is perhaps TRBD1 (5 bases). Sequenced sample: peripheral blood. In DNA form, the CDR3 reads TGTGCCACCATGGGGCTGAACACTGAAGCTTTCTTT. Translated: CATMGLNTEAFF.